These T cell receptor beta chains were read from a single sample in a study of blood T cell repertoires in COVID-19. Measured with immunoSEQ multiplex PCR; TCRdb has only the in-frame clones, and not every one. This table holds fewer than 350,000 clones, approximately 87% found once. Sequencing was done on a sample of peripheral blood. These receptor sequences come from a woman in her twenties or thirties with COVID-19, enrolled during active disease. Both conserved end residues are part of each CDR3. Each record gives: CDR3 protein, CDR3 DNA, D gene, V gene, clone size, J gene. A D gene is named only where the DNA matches it firmly. Rows may omit the clone size; those that give it use once, few, many or a size class.

CASSPSLAGGPGTRIQYF | TGCGCCAGCAGCCCAAGTCTAGCGGGGGGGCCGGGGACCCGCATTCAGTACTTC | TRBD2 | TRBV4-1 | . | TRBJ2-4
CSVVGQGPVGYTF | TGCAGCGTTGTGGGACAGGGGCCCGTCGGCTACACCTTC | TRBD1 | TRBV29-1 | once | TRBJ1-2
CASSYHPGMKDGNIQYF | TGTGCCAGCAGTTACCACCCAGGTATGAAAGACGGAAACATTCAGTACTTC | . | TRBV6-2/TRBV6-3 | . | TRBJ2-4
CATSGYLDTQYF | TGTGCCACCAGTGGCTACTTAGATACGCAGTATTTT | . | TRBV24-1 | . | TRBJ2-3
CASRPRDRMETQYF | TGCGCCAGCAGGCCCCGGGACAGAATGGAGACCCAGTACTTC | TRBD1 | TRBV5-1 | . | TRBJ2-5
CASSPWLAGVYEQYF | TGTGCCAGCAGCCCGTGGCTAGCGGGGGTTTACGAGCAGTACTTC | TRBD2 | TRBV7-2 | . | TRBJ2-7
CASSQDRYWDLGTQYF | TGTGCCAGCAGCCAAGATAGGTATTGGGACTTAGGTACGCAGTATTTT | . | TRBV14 | . | TRBJ2-3
CASSPRRLGVGELFF | TGTGCCAGCAGCCCCAGGAGGCTGGGTGTCGGGGAGCTGTTTTTT | . | TRBV9 | . | TRBJ2-2
CASRPPTGVNEKLFF | TGTGCCAGCAGACCCCCGACAGGCGTTAATGAAAAACTGTTTTTT | . | TRBV6-6 | . | TRBJ1-4
CSAGGPNEQFF | TGCAGTGCTGGAGGGCCCAATGAGCAGTTCTTC | . | TRBV20-1 | . | TRBJ2-1
CASSLTSGGRGGTDTQYF | TGTGCCAGCAGTTTGACTAGCGGGGGGCGCGGGGGCACAGATACGCAGTATTTT | TRBD2 | TRBV2 | . | TRBJ2-3
CASSQTLWEGGTYNEQFF | TGCGCCAGCAGTCAAACCCTTTGGGAGGGGGGGACCTACAATGAGCAGTTCTTC | . | TRBV23-1 | . | TRBJ2-1
CASSLGGGTEAFF | TGTGCCAGCAGCTTGGGGGGAGGTACTGAAGCTTTCTTT | . | TRBV5-4 | . | TRBJ1-1
CASSQSSPGTGGPLSSSYNSPLHF | TGCGCCAGCAGTCAATCGTCCCCCGGGACAGGCGGTCCCCTCTCGAGCTCCTATAATTCACCCCTCCACTTT | TRBD1 | TRBV23-1 | . | TRBJ1-6
CASSQAGVNTEAFF | TGTGCCAGCAGCCAAGCCGGGGTGAACACTGAAGCTTTCTTT | . | TRBV14 | . | TRBJ1-1
CASSLEAGTDTQYF | TGTGCCAGCAGTTTGGAAGCGGGCACAGATACGCAGTATTTT | . | TRBV27 | . | TRBJ2-3
CASSQSLSQGARNEQFF | TGCGCCAGCAGCCAATCGTTAAGCCAGGGGGCGCGCAATGAGCAGTTCTTC | TRBD1 | TRBV4-1 | . | TRBJ2-1
CSASEQSGRSYNEQFF | TGCAGTGCTAGTGAGCAGTCGGGGAGATCTTACAATGAGCAGTTCTTC | . | TRBV20-1 | . | TRBJ2-1
CASSFGTGNTGELFF | TGTGCCAGCAGCTTTGGGACAGGGAACACCGGGGAGCTGTTTTTT | TRBD1 | TRBV11-2 | . | TRBJ2-2
CASSSSGGHTEAFF | TGTGCCAGCAGTTCTAGCGGGGGGCACACTGAAGCTTTCTTT | . | TRBV5-4 | . | TRBJ1-1
CASRKTGETGELFF | TGTGCCAGCAGGAAAACCGGAGAAACCGGGGAGCTGTTTTTT | . | TRBV2 | . | TRBJ2-2
CASSLSPRGGDEAFF | TGTGCCAGCAGTTTATCCCCCCGGGGTGGAGACGAAGCTTTCTTT | . | TRBV27 | . | TRBJ1-1
CASSERRGLGLHQINTIYF | TGTGCCAGCAGCGAAAGGAGGGGATTAGGGCTTCATCAGATAAACACCATATATTTT | . | TRBV7-9 | . | TRBJ1-3
CASSPPQAGGYNEQFF | TGTGCCAGCTCACCACCTCAGGCGGGGGGATACAATGAGCAGTTCTTC | TRBD2 | TRBV18 | . | TRBJ2-1
CASSIVQGPRGETKPQHF | TGTGCCAGTAGTATAGTCCAAGGGCCCCGGGGGGAAACGAAGCCCCAGCATTTT | . | TRBV19 | . | TRBJ1-5